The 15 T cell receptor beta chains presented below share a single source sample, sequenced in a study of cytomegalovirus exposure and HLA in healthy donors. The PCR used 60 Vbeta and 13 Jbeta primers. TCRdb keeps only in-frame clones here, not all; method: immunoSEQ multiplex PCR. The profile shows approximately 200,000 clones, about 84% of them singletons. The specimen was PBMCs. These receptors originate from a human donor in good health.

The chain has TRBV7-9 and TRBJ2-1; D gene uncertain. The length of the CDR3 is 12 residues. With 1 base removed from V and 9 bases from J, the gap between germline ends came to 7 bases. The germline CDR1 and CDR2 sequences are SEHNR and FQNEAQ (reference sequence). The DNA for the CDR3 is TGTGCCAGCAGCTTAGACTACGGTGAGCAGTTCTTC. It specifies CASSLDYGEQFF. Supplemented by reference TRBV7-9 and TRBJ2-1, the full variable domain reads DTGVSQNPRHKITKRGQNVTFRCDPISEHNRLYWYRQTLGQGPEFLTYFQNEAQLEKSRLLSDRFSAERPKGSFSTLEIQRTEQGDSAMYLCASSLDYGEQFFGPGTRLTVL.

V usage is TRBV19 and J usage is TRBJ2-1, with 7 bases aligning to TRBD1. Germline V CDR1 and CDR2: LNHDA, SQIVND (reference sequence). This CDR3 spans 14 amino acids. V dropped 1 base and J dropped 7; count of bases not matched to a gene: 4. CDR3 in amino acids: CASSIALQGNEQFF. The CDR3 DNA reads TGTGCCAGTAGTATAGCCCTACAGGGGAATGAGCAGTTCTTC.

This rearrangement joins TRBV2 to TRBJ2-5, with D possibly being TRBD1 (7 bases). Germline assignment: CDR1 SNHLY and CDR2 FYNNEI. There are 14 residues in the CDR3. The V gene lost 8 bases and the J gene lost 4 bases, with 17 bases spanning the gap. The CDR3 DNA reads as TGTGCCAGCGGGCAGGGGGGTTCGGGAGAGACCCAGTACTTC. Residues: CASGQGGSGETQYF.

The CDR3 protein is CASRSGELSYEQYF. In nucleotides, the CDR3 is TGTGCCAGCAGGTCGGGGGAGCTCTCCTACGAGCAGTACTTC. The V and J genes are TRBV28 and TRBJ2-7, with a tentative D call TRBD2 (6 bases). Germline CDR1 reads MDHEN; CDR2 reads SYDVKM. V was trimmed by 6 bases and J by 0 bases, leaving 12 bases between them. CDR3 length: 14 amino acids. Variable domain in full (rest from reference TRBV28 and TRBJ2-7): DVKVTQSSRYLVKRTGEKVFLECVQDMDHENMFWYRQDPGLGLRLIYFSYDVKMKEKGDIPEGYSVSREKKERFSLILESASTNQTSMYLCASRSGELSYEQYFGPGTRLTVT.

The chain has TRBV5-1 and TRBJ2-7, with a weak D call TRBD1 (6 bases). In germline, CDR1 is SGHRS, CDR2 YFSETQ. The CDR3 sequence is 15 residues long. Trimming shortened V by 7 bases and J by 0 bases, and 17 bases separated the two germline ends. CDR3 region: CASGVQGLTSYEQYF. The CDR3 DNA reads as TGCGCCAGCGGGGTACAGGGTTTAACCTCCTACGAGCAGTACTTC. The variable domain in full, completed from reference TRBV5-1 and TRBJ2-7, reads KAGVTQTPRYLIKTRGQQVTLSCSPISGHRSVSWYQQTPGQGLQFLFEYFSETQRNKGNFPGRFSGRQFSNSRSEMNVSTLELGDSALYLCASGVQGLTSYEQYFGPGTRLTVT.

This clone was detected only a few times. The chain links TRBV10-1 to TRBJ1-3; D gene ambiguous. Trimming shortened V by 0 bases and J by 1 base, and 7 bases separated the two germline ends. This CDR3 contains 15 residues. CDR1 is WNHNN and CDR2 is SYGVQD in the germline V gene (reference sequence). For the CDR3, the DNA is TGCGCCAGCAGTGAGTCATCCGGGTCTGGAAACACCATATATTTT. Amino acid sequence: CASSESSGSGNTIYF.

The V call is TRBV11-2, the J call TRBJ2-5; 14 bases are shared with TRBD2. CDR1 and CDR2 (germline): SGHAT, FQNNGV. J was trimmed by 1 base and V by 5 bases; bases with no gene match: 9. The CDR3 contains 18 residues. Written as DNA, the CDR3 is TGTGCCAGCAGCCCCGGGACTAGCGGGAGAAGGGCCCAAGAGACCCAGTACTTC. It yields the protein CASSPGTSGRRAQETQYF.

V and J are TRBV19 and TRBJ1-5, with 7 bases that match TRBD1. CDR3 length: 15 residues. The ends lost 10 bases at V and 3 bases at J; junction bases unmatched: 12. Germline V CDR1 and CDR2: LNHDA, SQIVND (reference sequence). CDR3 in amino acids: CATKRGLDVNQPQHF. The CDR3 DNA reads TGTGCCACTAAGAGGGGGCTTGACGTCAATCAGCCCCAGCATTTT.

Here the CDR3 reads CASRDWNYEQYF. CDR3 coding DNA: TGCGCCAGCAGAGACTGGAACTACGAGCAGTACTTC. The V call is TRBV4-1, the J call TRBJ2-7; D is unresolved. This CDR3 is 12 amino acids long. The V gene lost 6 bases and the J gene lost 3 bases, with 9 bases spanning the gap. Germline CDR1 MGHRA, CDR2 YSYEKL.

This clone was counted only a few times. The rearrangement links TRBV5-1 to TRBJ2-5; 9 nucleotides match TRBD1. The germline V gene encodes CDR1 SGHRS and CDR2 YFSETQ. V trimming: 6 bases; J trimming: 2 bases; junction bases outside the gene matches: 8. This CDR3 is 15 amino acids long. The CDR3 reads CASNTGQGMQETQYF. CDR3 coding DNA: TGCGCCAGCAACACCGGACAGGGGATGCAAGAGACCCAGTACTTC.

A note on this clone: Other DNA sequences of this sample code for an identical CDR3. CDR3 DNA: TGTGCCAGCAGCTTGGGCAGGGCCTACGAGCAGTACTTC. This encodes CASSLGRAYEQYF. This chain links TRBV7-2 with TRBJ2-7, with D possibly being TRBD1 (5 bases). Germline assignment: CDR1 SGHTA and CDR2 FQGNSA. The CDR3 length is 13 residues. V lost 3 bases to trimming and J lost 2 bases, with 8 bases between them.

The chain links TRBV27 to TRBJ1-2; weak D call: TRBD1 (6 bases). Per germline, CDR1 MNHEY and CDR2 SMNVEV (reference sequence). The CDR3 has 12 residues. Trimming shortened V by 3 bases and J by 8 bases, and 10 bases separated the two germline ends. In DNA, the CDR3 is TGTGCCAGCAGTTTTGACAGGTTGGGCTACACCTTC. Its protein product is CASSFDRLGYTF.

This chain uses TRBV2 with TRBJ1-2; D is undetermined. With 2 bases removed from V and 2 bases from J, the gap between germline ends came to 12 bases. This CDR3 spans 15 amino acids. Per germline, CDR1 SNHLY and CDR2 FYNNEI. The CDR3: CASSEPRTGNYGYTF. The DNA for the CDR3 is TGTGCCAGCAGTGAACCTCGGACGGGGAACTATGGCTACACCTTC.

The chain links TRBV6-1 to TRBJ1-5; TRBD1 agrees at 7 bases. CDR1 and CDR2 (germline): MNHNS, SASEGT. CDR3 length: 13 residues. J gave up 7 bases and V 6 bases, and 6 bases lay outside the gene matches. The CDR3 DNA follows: TGTGCCAGCAGGGCCGACAGGGAGCAGCCCCAGCATTTT. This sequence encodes CASRADREQPQHF.

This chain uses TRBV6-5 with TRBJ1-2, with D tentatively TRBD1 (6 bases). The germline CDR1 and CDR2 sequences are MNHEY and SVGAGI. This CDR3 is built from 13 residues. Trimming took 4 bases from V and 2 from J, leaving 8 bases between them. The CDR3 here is CASSSGANYGYTF. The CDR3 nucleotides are TGTGCCAGCAGTTCAGGGGCCAACTATGGCTACACCTTC.